The 28 T cell receptor beta chains listed next were all sequenced from one sample in a study of T cells after yellow fever vaccination. MiXCR, applied by TCRdb to the 5' RACE reads, yields one record per CDR3 protein. The table records just under 600,000 distinct CDR3 sequences, approximately 13% of them present only once. This sample comprised PBMCs, obtained on the day of the yellow fever booster vaccination. The receptors were sampled from a man aged 30 to 39 who received the YFV17D yellow fever vaccine.

This clonotype was seen a handful of times. V is TRBV20-1 and J is TRBJ2-1, with 7 positions matching TRBD2. Germline V lookup: CDR1 DFQATT, CDR2 SNEGSKA (reference sequence). V trimming: 6 bases; J trimming: 6 bases; junction bases outside the gene matches: 8. The CDR3 has 13 residues. The DNA of the CDR3 is TGCAGTGCCCACGCCCCGGGAGGCAATGAGCAGTTCTTC. This sequence encodes CSAHAPGGNEQFF.

V is TRBV20-1 and J is TRBJ2-7; D is undetermined. CDR1 and CDR2 from the germline V gene are DFQATT and SNEGSKA (reference sequence). The CDR3 loop spans 13 amino acids. The germline V and J ends were trimmed by 1 base and 2 bases, with 9 bases remaining between them. CDR3 region: CSARALTAYEQYF. The CDR3 DNA reads TGCAGTGCTAGAGCTCTTACAGCCTACGAGCAGTACTTC.

CDR3 DNA sequence: TGTGCCAGCAGTTACTCAACTAGCGGGAGTAGGACAGATACGCAGTATTTT. Its protein is CASSYSTSGSRTDTQYF. The chain links TRBV6-2 or TRBV6-3 to TRBJ2-3; TRBD2 matches at 11 bases. There are 17 residues in the CDR3. Trimming cost V 0 bases and J 3 bases; bases outside gene matches: 5. Looked up from germline, CDR1 is MNHEY and CDR2 is SVGEGT.

This clonotype showed up just a few times. The chain carries TRBV5-1 and TRBJ2-7; D is unclear. This CDR3 spans 14 amino acids. CDR1 and CDR2 (germline): SGHRS, YFSETQ. Deletions cut 5 bases from V and 0 bases from J, with 12 bases between. The CDR3 loop reads CASSDPASSYEQYF. The CDR3 DNA sequence: TGCGCCAGCAGTGATCCAGCGAGCTCCTACGAGCAGTACTTC.

J is TRBJ2-3 and V is TRBV7-8, with 11 nucleotides matching TRBD2. The CDR3 runs 18 residues. Germline V gene data show CDR1 as SGHVS and CDR2 as FQNEAQ. V lost 1 base, J lost 4 bases, and 10 bases stayed unmatched. The CDR3 coding sequence is TGTGCCAGCAGCTTAGGCCCCCCTAGCGGGAGGTCCGCAGATACGCAGTATTTT. Residues: CASSLGPPSGRSADTQYF.

In its sample, this clonotype was seen a few times. V gene TRBV6-2 or TRBV6-3 combines with J gene TRBJ1-2, with D unclear. There are 13 residues in the CDR3. CDR1 and CDR2 (germline): MNHEY, SVGEGT. V was shortened by 4 bases and J by 4 bases, with 10 bases between the two germline ends. The CDR3 DNA reads as TGTGCCAGCAGTTCCTACGGGATCTATGGCTACACCTTC. Encoded protein: CASSSYGIYGYTF.

V is TRBV10-1 and J is TRBJ2-2; no reliable D call. Looked up from germline, CDR1 is WNHNN and CDR2 is SYGVQD (reference sequence). CDR3 length: 15 residues. Trimming pared 4 bases from V and 1 base from J, leaving 10 bases between. CDR3 nucleotide sequence: TGCGCCAGCAGTGCGGCGCATAGGAACACCGGGGAGCTGTTTTTT. Protein sequence: CASSAAHRNTGELFF.

The chain employs TRBV18 and TRBJ2-1, with D perhaps given as TRBD1 or TRBD2 (5 bases each). CDR1 KGHSH and CDR2 LQKENI come from the germline V gene. The V and J ends lost 6 bases and 5 bases respectively, with 23 bases between them. The length of the CDR3 is 17 residues. The CDR3 spells CASSPINEGHFNNEQFF. The CDR3 nucleotides are TGTGCCAGCTCCCCTATTAACGAGGGGCATTTTAACAATGAGCAGTTCTTC. Looking up the rest from reference TRBV18 and TRBJ2-1 gives the full variable domain: NAGVMQNPRHLVRRRGQEARLRCSPMKGHSHVYWYRQLPEEGLKFMVYLQKENIIDESGMPKERFSAEFPKEGPSILRIQQVVRGDSAAYFCASSPINEGHFNNEQFFGPGTRLTVL.

This chain connects TRBV12-3 or TRBV12-4 to TRBJ2-3, with D possibly TRBD1 on 5 matching bases. The CDR3 sequence is 13 residues long. V was cut by 6 bases and J by 4 bases, with 11 bases left in between. The chain's CDR3 is CASRETVADTQYF. The CDR3 DNA follows: TGTGCCAGCAGAGAGACAGTCGCAGATACGCAGTATTTT.

This clonotype has only a few counts. V and J are TRBV2 and TRBJ2-7; possible D gene TRBD2, 6 bases. There are 15 residues in the CDR3. V lost 6 bases and J lost 3, with 18 bases in between. From germline, CDR1 is SNHLY and CDR2 FYNNEI. CDR3 nucleotide sequence: TGTGCCAGCAGCGACGCGGGACGCAGAGACTACGAGCAGTACTTC. Protein product: CASSDAGRRDYEQYF.

The J gene is TRBJ2-3, the V gene TRBV7-2; 8 bases align to TRBD1. V was clipped by 5 bases and J by 3 bases; unmatched bases: 7. The length of the CDR3 is 15 residues. The germline CDR1 and CDR2 sequences are SGHTA and FQGNSA. In DNA, the CDR3 is TGTGCCAGCAGCCGTGACAGGGGTTGGACAGATACGCAGTATTTT. Translating it yields CASSRDRGWTDTQYF.

This clonotype was picked up many times. The J gene is TRBJ2-7, the V gene TRBV5-1, with 8 bases identical to TRBD2. Germline V gene data show CDR1 as SGHRS and CDR2 as YFSETQ. Losses at the gene ends were 4 bases for V and 5 bases for J; bases not matched to a gene: 11. This CDR3 contains 15 residues. CDR3 nucleotide sequence: TGCGCCAGCAGCCAGATAGTAAGCGGGAGCAACGAGCAGTACTTC. The encoded protein is CASSQIVSGSNEQYF.

This clonotype was seen many times. The genes are TRBV5-6 and TRBJ2-7; perhaps TRBD1 as D (5 bases). V lost 4 bases and J lost 2, with 25 bases in between. In germline, CDR1 is SGHDT, CDR2 YYEEEE. CDR3 length equals 18 residues. The CDR3 loop reads CASSIRGRTLLTPYEQYF. CDR3 nucleotide sequence: TGTGCCAGCAGCATAAGGGGCAGGACCCTGCTAACCCCCTACGAGCAGTACTTC.

This clonotype has only a few counts. V gene TRBV3-1 combines with J gene TRBJ2-1; D ambiguous. Per the germline V gene, CDR1 is LGHDT and CDR2 is YNNKEL (reference sequence). The V end was cut by 2 bases, the J end by 6 bases, with 14 bases between. The length of the CDR3 is 15 residues. CDR3 nucleotide sequence: TGTGCCAGCAGCCAATCCTTGAGCCCAGCCAATGAGCAGTTCTTC. Its protein product is CASSQSLSPANEQFF.

This clonotype was recorded a few times. This rearrangement joins TRBV7-9 to TRBJ2-3; D remains ambiguous. The CDR3 covers 15 residues. Germline values: CDR1 SEHNR, CDR2 FQNEAQ (reference sequence). Trimming pared 3 bases from V and 2 bases from J, leaving 12 bases between. CDR3 amino acids: CASSFRWRTTDTQYF. The CDR3 coding sequence is TGTGCCAGCAGCTTCAGATGGAGAACCACAGATACGCAGTATTTT.

This sequence joins TRBV6-6 and TRBJ2-4, with TRBD1 matching 9 bases. The CDR3 is 13 residues long. Per germline, CDR1 MNHNY and CDR2 SVGAGI (reference sequence). V trimming: 11 bases; J trimming: 3 bases; junction bases outside the gene matches: 5. The CDR3 loop reads CAVRDRDKNIQYF. In DNA, the CDR3 is TGTGCCGTACGGGACAGGGACAAAAACATTCAGTACTTC.

The chain carries TRBV5-1 and TRBJ2-1; 13 bases match TRBD2. Looked up from germline, CDR1 is SGHRS and CDR2 is YFSETQ. This CDR3 is built from 16 residues. Unmatched junction bases numbered 9, after V lost 4 bases and J lost 8 bases. The CDR3 DNA reads TGCGCCAGCAGCATGGCCGGGACTAGCGGGATCCATGAGCAGTTCTTC. Its protein is CASSMAGTSGIHEQFF.

The chain links TRBV27 to TRBJ2-2, with TRBD2 identical over 12 bases. Germline assignment: CDR1 MNHEY and CDR2 SMNVEV (reference sequence). V shed 6 bases and J 6 bases; nucleotides not matched to a gene: 11. This CDR3 is 17 amino acids long. The CDR3 region has the DNA TGTGCCAGCAGCCGACCGTCCGGGACTAGCGGGTCCGGGGAGCTGTTTTTT. Translating it yields CASSRPSGTSGSGELFF.

This chain joins TRBV20-1 and TRBJ1-2; D remains unclear. Trimming stripped 6 bases from V and 6 bases from J, with 14 bases between. Germline values: CDR1 DFQATT, CDR2 SNEGSKA (reference sequence). The CDR3 extends over 12 amino acids. CDR3 in DNA: TGCAGTGCCTCTCCCCACTGGGATGGCTACACCTTC. Protein: CSASPHWDGYTF.

The V call is TRBV15, the J call TRBJ2-7, with a weak D call TRBD1 (5 bases). Germline CDR1 is LNHNV and CDR2 is YYDKDF (reference sequence). CDR3 length: 14 amino acids. V was cut by 0 bases and J by 3 bases, with 9 bases left in between. The CDR3 spells CATSRDRVHYEQYF. The CDR3 DNA reads TGTGCCACCAGCAGAGACAGGGTGCACTACGAGCAGTACTTC.

The V and J genes are TRBV24-1 and TRBJ2-4, with a weak D call TRBD1 (6 bases). V was pared by 8 bases and J by 5 bases, with 12 bases between. The CDR3 consists of 13 residues. Looked up from germline, CDR1 is KGHDR and CDR2 is SFDVKD. This chain's CDR3 is CATKDSEQNIQYF. CDR3 nucleotides: TGTGCCACCAAGGACAGTGAGCAAAACATTCAGTACTTC.

J is TRBJ2-5 and V is TRBV27; D is perhaps TRBD2 (5 bases). The V end was cut by 0 bases, the J end by 1 base, with 18 bases between. The CDR3 spans 18 residues. Germline-derived CDR1 and CDR2 are MNHEY and SMNVEV (reference sequence). CDR3 protein: CASSLSPYVGGRQETQYF. In DNA form, the CDR3 reads TGTGCCAGCAGTTTATCGCCATACGTTGGCGGGCGCCAAGAGACCCAGTACTTC.

J is TRBJ2-3 and V is TRBV12-3 or TRBV12-4, with D possibly TRBD2 on 5 matching bases. This CDR3 region has 18 residues. Between the trimmed V and J ends, which lost 10 bases and 1 base, there was a span of 27 bases. CDR3 region: CAICLEAGSAGRTDTQYF. CDR3 sequence (DNA): TGTGCCATCTGTTTAGAGGCGGGTTCGGCGGGCCGCACAGATACGCAGTATTTT.

This chain connects TRBV6-5 to TRBJ2-7; D gene ambiguous. The V end was cut by 2 bases, the J end by 2 bases, with 10 bases between. The CDR3 contains 14 residues. The V gene's germline CDR1 is MNHEY and CDR2 SVGAGI. CDR3 region: CASSYESGAYEQYF. DNA of the CDR3: TGTGCCAGCAGTTACGAGTCTGGTGCCTACGAGCAGTACTTC.

This clonotype was detected only a few times. As DNA, the CDR3 is TGTGCCAGCAGTGCGCCCACCGGGAGTTCCTCCTACAATGAGCAGTTCTTC. Residues: CASSAPTGSSSYNEQFF. The chain uses TRBV6-2 or TRBV6-3 and TRBJ2-1, with D perhaps TRBD2 (6 bases). Trimming stripped 5 bases from V and 0 bases from J, with 17 bases between. The CDR3 is 17 amino acids. Germline V gene data show CDR1 as MNHEY and CDR2 as SVGEGT.

This rearrangement joins TRBV12-3 or TRBV12-4 to TRBJ2-7, with TRBD1 matching 7 bases. Losses at the gene ends were 4 bases for V and 6 bases for J; bases not matched to a gene: 12. The CDR3 is 15 residues long. The CDR3 DNA is TGTGCCAGCAGTTCACGACAGGGTGGAGGTGGCGAGCAGTACTTC. As protein: CASSSRQGGGGEQYF.

This clonotype was seen a handful of times. The rearrangement joins TRBV28 to TRBJ2-1; D is possibly TRBD2 (5 bases). Germline V gene sequence: CDR1 MDHEN, CDR2 SYDVKM. CDR3 length: 14 residues. Trimming pared 6 bases from V and 2 bases from J, leaving 11 bases between. The CDR3 nucleotides are TGTGCCAGCAGCACTACCGGGGCCTACAATGAGCAGTTCTTC. Translated, it gives CASSTTGAYNEQFF.

This chain links TRBV24-1 with TRBJ2-1; possible D gene TRBD2, 5 bases. Germline-derived CDR1 and CDR2 are KGHDR and SFDVKD. This CDR3 has 13 amino acids. The germline V and J ends were trimmed by 11 bases and 9 bases, with 19 bases remaining between them. The DNA of the CDR3 is TGTGCCAGTCAGAAGGGAGCAGTGGGTGAGCAGTTCTTC. Protein: CASQKGAVGEQFF.